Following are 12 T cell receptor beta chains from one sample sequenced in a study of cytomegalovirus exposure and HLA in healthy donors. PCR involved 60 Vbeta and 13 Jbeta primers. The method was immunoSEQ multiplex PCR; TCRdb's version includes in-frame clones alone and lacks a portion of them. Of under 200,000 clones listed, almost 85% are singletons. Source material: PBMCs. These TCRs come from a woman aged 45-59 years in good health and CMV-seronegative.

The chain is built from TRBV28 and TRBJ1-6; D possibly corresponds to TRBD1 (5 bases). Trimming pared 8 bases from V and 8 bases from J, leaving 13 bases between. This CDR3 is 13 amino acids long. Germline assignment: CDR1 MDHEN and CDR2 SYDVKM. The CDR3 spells CASGNRLDSPLHF. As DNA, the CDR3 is TGTGCCAGCGGAAACAGGCTCGATTCACCCCTCCACTTT.

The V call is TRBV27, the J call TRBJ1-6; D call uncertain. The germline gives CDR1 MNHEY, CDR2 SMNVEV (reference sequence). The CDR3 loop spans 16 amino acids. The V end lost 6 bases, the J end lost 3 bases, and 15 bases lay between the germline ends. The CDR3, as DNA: TGTGCCAGCAGCTCGACGAGGGTGGGCTATAATTCACCCCTCCACTTT. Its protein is CASSSTRVGYNSPLHF.

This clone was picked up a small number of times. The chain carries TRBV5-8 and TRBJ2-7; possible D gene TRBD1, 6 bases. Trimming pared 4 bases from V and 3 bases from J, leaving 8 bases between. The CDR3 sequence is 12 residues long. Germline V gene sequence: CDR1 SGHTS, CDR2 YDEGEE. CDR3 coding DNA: TGTGCCAGCAGCACGGACAGCTACGAGCAGTACTTC. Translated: CASSTDSYEQYF.

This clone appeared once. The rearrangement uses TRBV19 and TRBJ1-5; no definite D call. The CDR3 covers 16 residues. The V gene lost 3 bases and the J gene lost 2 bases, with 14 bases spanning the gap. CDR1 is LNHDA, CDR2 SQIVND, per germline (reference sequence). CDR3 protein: CASSIRRLGGNQPQHF. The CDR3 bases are TGTGCCAGTAGTATCCGGAGGCTCGGGGGCAATCAGCCCCAGCATTTT.

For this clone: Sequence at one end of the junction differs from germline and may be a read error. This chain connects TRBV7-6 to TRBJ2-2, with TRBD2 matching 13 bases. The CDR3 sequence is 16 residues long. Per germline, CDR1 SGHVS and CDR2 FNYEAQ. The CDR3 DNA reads TGTGCCAGCAGCTCGCGGACTAGCGGGGGTACCGGGGAGCCGTTTTTT. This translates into CASSSRTSGGTGEPFF.

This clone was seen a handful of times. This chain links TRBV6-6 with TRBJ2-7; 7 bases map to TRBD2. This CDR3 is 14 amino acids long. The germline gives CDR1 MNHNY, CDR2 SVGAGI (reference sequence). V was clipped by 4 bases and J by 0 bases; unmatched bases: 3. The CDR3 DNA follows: TGTGCCAGCAGTTCCCAGCGGGACTCCTACGAGCAGTACTTC. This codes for CASSSQRDSYEQYF.

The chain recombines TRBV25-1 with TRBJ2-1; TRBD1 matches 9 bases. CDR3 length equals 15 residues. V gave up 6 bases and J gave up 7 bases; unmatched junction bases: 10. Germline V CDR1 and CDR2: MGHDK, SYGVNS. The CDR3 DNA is TGTGCCAGCAGCTATATCGGACAGGGGAGGAATGAGCAGTTCTTC. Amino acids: CASSYIGQGRNEQFF.

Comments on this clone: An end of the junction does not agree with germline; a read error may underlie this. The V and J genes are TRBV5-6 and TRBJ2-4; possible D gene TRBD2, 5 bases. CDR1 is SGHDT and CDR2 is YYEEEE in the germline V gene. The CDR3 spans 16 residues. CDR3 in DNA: TGTGCCAGCAGCTTGTTGAGGGTCCAGTCCAAAAACAGTCAGTACTTC. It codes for CASSLLRVQSKNSQYF.

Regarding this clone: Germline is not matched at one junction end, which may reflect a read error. The CDR3: CASGVTGDSNQPQHF. The CDR3 coding sequence is TGTGCCAGCGGCGTTACAGGGGATAGCAATCAGCCCCAGCATTTT. The genes are TRBV9 and TRBJ1-5, with TRBD1 matching over 7 bases. The CDR3 extends over 15 amino acids. The germline V gene has CDR1 SGDLS and CDR2 YYNGEE.

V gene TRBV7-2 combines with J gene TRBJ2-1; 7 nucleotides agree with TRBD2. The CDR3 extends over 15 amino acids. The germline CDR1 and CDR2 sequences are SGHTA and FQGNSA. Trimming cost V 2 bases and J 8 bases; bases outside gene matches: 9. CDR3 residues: CASSLQAGDGHEQFF. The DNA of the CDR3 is TGTGCCAGCAGCTTACAGGCGGGAGACGGTCATGAGCAGTTCTTC.

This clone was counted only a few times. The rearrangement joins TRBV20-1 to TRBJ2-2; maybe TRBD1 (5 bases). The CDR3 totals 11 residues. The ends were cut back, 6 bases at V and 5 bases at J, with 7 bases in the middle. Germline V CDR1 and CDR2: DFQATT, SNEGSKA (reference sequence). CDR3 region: CSAKGTGELFF. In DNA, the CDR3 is TGCAGTGCAAAGGGGACCGGGGAGCTGTTTTTT.

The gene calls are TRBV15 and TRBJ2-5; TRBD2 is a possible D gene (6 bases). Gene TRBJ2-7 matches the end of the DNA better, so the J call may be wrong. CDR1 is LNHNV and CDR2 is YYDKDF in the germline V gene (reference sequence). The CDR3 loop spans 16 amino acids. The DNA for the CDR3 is TGTGCCACCAGCAGAGATCGGTATGGGGGGTACTACGAGCAGTACTTC. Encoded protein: CATSRDRYGGYYEQYF.